This TCR beta chain was profiled in a study of T cells after yellow fever vaccination. This clonotype was counted a few times. The V and J ends lost 3 bases and 7 bases respectively, with 15 bases between them. This CDR3 spans 14 amino acids. CDR1 is LNHDA and CDR2 is SQIVND in the germline V gene (reference sequence). TCRdb re-analysed the 5' RACE reads in MiXCR, keeping a single row per CDR3 protein. The repertoire holds around 590,000 distinct CDR3 sequences, approximately 13% seen once, with more than 12% in the top ten. This TCR was sampled from a man aged 25 to 45 who received the YFV17D yellow fever vaccine. This rearrangement joins TRBV19 to TRBJ1-2; D remains unclear. Sequencing was performed on PBMCs, taken on the day of the yellow fever booster vaccination. The DNA of the CDR3 is TGTGCCAGTAGTATCCCGTCGGGGATCGGTGGCTACACCTTC. Translated: CASSIPSGIGGYTF.